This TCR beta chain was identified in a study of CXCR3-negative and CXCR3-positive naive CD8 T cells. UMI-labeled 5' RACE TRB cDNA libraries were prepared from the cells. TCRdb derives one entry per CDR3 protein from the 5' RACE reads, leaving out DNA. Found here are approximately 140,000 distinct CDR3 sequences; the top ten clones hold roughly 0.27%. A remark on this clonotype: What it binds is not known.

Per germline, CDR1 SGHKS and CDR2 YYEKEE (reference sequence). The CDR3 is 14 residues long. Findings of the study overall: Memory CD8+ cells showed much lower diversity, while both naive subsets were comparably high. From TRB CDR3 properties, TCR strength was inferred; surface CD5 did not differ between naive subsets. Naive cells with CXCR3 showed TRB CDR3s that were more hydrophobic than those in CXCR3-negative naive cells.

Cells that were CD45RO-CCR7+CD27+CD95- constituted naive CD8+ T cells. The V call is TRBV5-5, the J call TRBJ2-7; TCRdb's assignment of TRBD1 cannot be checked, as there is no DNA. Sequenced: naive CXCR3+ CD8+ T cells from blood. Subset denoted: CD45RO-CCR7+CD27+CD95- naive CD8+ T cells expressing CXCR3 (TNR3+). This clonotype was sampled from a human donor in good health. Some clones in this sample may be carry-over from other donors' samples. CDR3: CASSFSTGTYEQYF.